Presented here are 5 T cell receptor beta chains from one specimen sequenced in a study of tumor-infiltrating lymphocytes in oesophageal squamous cell carcinoma. TCRdb itself ran the PCR reads through MiXCR, one entry per CDR3 protein. The sample lists more than 15,000 distinct CDR3 sequences, approximately 46% seen once, with about a quarter in the top ten. Sequencing used esophageal tumor tissue. These receptor sequences come from a male donor with esophageal squamous cell carcinoma.

This clonotype occurred many times. CDR3 loop: CASSTWTGDNEQFF. As DNA, the CDR3 is TGTGCCAGTAGTACTTGGACAGGGGACAATGAGCAGTTCTTC. The chain employs TRBV19 and TRBJ2-1; 9 bases agree with TRBD1. Germline V gene sequence: CDR1 LNHDA, CDR2 SQIVND (reference sequence). There are 14 residues in the CDR3. Losses at the gene ends were 4 bases for V and 5 bases for J; bases not matched to a gene: 3.

The CDR3 protein is CATARGGGTEAFF. In DNA, the CDR3 is TGTGCCACCGCGAGGGGCGGCGGCACTGAAGCTTTCTTT. The chain couples TRBV7-2 to TRBJ1-1; TRBD1 might be the D (5 bases). This CDR3 has 13 residues. Germline CDR1 and CDR2: SGHTA and FQGNSA. V lost 10 bases and J lost 4, with 16 bases in between.

The rearrangement links TRBV6-2 or TRBV6-3 to TRBJ2-3, with 7 positions matching TRBD2. The V gene's germline CDR1 is MNHEY and CDR2 SVGEGT. This CDR3 spans 14 amino acids. The V and J ends lost 2 bases and 5 bases, in that order; junction bases with no gene match: 4. CDR3 loop: CASSYEGGEDTQYF. The CDR3 coding sequence is TGTGCCAGCAGTTACGAGGGAGGGGAAGATACGCAGTATTTT.

This clonotype was seen just once. The rearrangement joins TRBV10-1 to TRBJ2-4; 8 bases map to TRBD1. The J call is doubtful: the DNA matches TRBJ2-5 better. Germline V gives CDR1 WNHNN, CDR2 SYGVQD (reference sequence). The CDR3 has 13 residues. The CDR3 spells CASETGARETQYF. The CDR3 coding sequence is TGCGCCAGCGAGACAGGGGCCCGGGAGACCCAGTACTTC.

To note about this clonotype: The CDR3 does not close with the conserved phenylalanine or tryptophan, likely indicating a read error. The limits of the CDR3 on the DNA are not certain, so only TCRdb's listed CDR3 is given. The V and J genes are TRBV5-1 and TRBJ2-7; the table gives TRBD2 as D, unverified against the DNA. Inclusive of both ends, the CDR3 amounts to 17 amino acids. Germline loops: CDR1 SGHRS, CDR2 YFSETQ. The CDR3: CASSLEKGELYGYTFGS.